One and the same sample provided the 32 T cell receptor beta chains below, sequenced in a study of T cell responses to AZD1222 COVID-19 vaccine (dated by TCRdb to the early 2020s). The method was the immunoSEQ multiplex PCR assay. As stored in TCRdb, this immuneACCESS dataset retains in-frame rearrangements with V and J assigned. A fraction of the clones does not appear; measured against another copy, unresolved V genes explain less than half of the discrepancy, and the remainder lacks a known reason. For this sample there are about 180,000 clones; roughly 93% appear just once. The ten largest make up roughly 1% of the sample. What the time point label conveys for this sample: about 28 days (+/-7) after the second vaccine dose. In the paper's terms, the treatment or condition label means: meningococcal conjugate vaccine given as trial control. Sample: peripheral blood, taken 28 days after the second dose of the MenACWY control vaccine. All receptors come from an adult who received the MenACWY meningococcal vaccine as a control.

This chain joins TRBV6-2 or TRBV6-3 and TRBJ2-3; D is unclear. This CDR3 comprises 12 residues. V lost 2 bases to trimming and J lost 5 bases, with 5 bases between them. The germline V gene has CDR1 MNHEY and CDR2 SVGEGT. The CDR3 DNA reads as TGTGCCAGCAGTTACGTGGGAGATACGCAGTATTTT. Its protein product is CASSYVGDTQYF.

The chain couples TRBV7-2 to TRBJ1-2; 10 bases agree with TRBD1. The CDR3 consists of 16 residues. The J segment lost 3 bases and the V segment lost 0 bases, leaving 4 bases of the junction unmatched. Germline V gene data show CDR1 as SGHTA and CDR2 as FQGNSA. CDR3 residues: CASSLARGQGHYGYTF. DNA of the CDR3: TGTGCCAGCAGCTTAGCGAGGGGACAGGGGCACTATGGCTACACCTTC.

This clone appeared a few times. The CDR3 reads CASSLGSRSSYEQYF. The CDR3 DNA follows: TGTGCCAGCAGCTTAGGGAGTAGGAGCTCCTACGAGCAGTACTTC. This chain connects TRBV11-2 to TRBJ2-7; D is unresolved. This CDR3 comprises 15 residues. The V end was cut by 1 base, the J end by 0 bases, with 10 bases between. Germline V CDR1 and CDR2: SGHAT, FQNNGV.

The V gene is TRBV4-1, the J gene TRBJ2-5, with D possibly being TRBD1 (6 bases). Germline values: CDR1 MGHRA, CDR2 YSYEKL. The CDR3 covers 14 residues. V was clipped by 1 base and J by 9 bases, with 15 bases between them. Here the CDR3 reads CASSQGPGPGAQYF. Written as DNA, the CDR3 is TGCGCCAGCAGCCAAGGTCCTGGCCCAGGGGCCCAGTACTTC.

The rearrangement uses TRBV7-9 and TRBJ1-1; D is perhaps TRBD1 (5 bases). V was shortened by 5 bases and J by 4 bases, with 17 bases between the two germline ends. The CDR3 loop spans 15 amino acids. The germline gives CDR1 SEHNR, CDR2 FQNEAQ (reference sequence). As DNA, the CDR3 is TGTGCCAGCAGCCCGGGGACCCTCAAGAGCACTGAAGCTTTCTTT. Translation gives CASSPGTLKSTEAFF. Together with reference TRBV7-9 and TRBJ1-1, the CDR3 gives the full variable domain: DTGVSQNPRHKITKRGQNVTFRCDPISEHNRLYWYRQTLGQGPEFLTYFQNEAQLEKSRLLSDRFSAERPKGSFSTLEIQRTEQGDSAMYLCASSPGTLKSTEAFFGQGTRLTVV.

The chain employs TRBV10-1 and TRBJ2-2; possible D gene TRBD1, 5 bases. The CDR3 is 15 amino acids. With 2 bases removed from V and 7 bases from J, the gap between germline ends came to 14 bases. Germline CDR1 reads WNHNN; CDR2 reads SYGVQD (reference sequence). CDR3: CASSENRPKGGELFF. The CDR3 region has the DNA TGCGCCAGCAGTGAGAACAGGCCCAAGGGCGGGGAGCTGTTTTTT.

The CDR3 bases are TGTGCCAGCAGCTCTTCGACGAACTATGGCTACACCTTC. The encoded protein is CASSSSTNYGYTF. The V call is TRBV7-9, the J call TRBJ1-2; D gene ambiguous. The V gene lost 4 bases and the J gene lost 2 bases, with 8 bases spanning the gap. This CDR3 has 13 amino acids. Per germline, CDR1 SEHNR and CDR2 FQNEAQ (reference sequence).

This chain uses TRBV19 with TRBJ1-1; D is possibly TRBD1 (5 bases). V was cut by 5 bases and J by 3 bases, with 13 bases left in between. The CDR3 covers 14 residues. CDR1 is LNHDA, CDR2 SQIVND, per germline (reference sequence). CDR3 in DNA: TGTGCCAGTAGTCTAAGGGGAAGGGACACTGAAGCTTTCTTT. It encodes CASSLRGRDTEAFF.

This rearrangement joins TRBV4-3 to TRBJ1-6; the D gene is possibly TRBD1 (6 bases). V was shortened by 0 bases and J by 8 bases, with 14 bases between the two germline ends. The CDR3 totals 16 residues. Germline V gene sequence: CDR1 LGHNA, CDR2 YSLEER. CDR3 loop: CASSQEYRQGYSPLHF. As DNA, the CDR3 is TGCGCCAGCAGCCAAGAATATAGGCAGGGGTATTCACCCCTCCACTTT.

The chain couples TRBV2 to TRBJ2-1; a possible D gene is TRBD2 (5 bases). The CDR3 is made up of 13 amino acids. Trimming took off 7 bases at V and 3 bases at J, with 10 bases between the two ends. Looked up from germline, CDR1 is SNHLY and CDR2 is FYNNEI. For the CDR3, the DNA is TGTGCCAGCATACTCGGACTCTACAATGAGCAGTTCTTC. It is translated as CASILGLYNEQFF.

The rearrangement uses TRBV5-4 and TRBJ2-2; 10 nucleotides line up with TRBD2. CDR3 length equals 16 residues. Losses at the gene ends were 4 bases for V and 1 base for J; bases not matched to a gene: 4. Germline values: CDR1 SGHNT, CDR2 YYREEE (reference sequence). The CDR3 spells CASSQGLAVNTGELFF. The DNA of the CDR3 is TGTGCCAGCAGCCAAGGACTAGCGGTGAACACCGGGGAGCTGTTTTTT.

The V call is TRBV3-1 (or the pseudogene TRBV3-2), the J call TRBJ1-1, with D hard to call. Germline CDR1 LGHDT, CDR2 YNNKEL (reference sequence). This CDR3 region has 13 residues. V lost 9 bases to trimming and J lost 7 bases, with 18 bases between them. In DNA form, the CDR3 reads TGTGCCAGTACGCAGTATACCTACAGTGAAGCTTTCTTT. Amino acids: CASTQYTYSEAFF.

The CDR3 region has the DNA TGTGCCAGCAGACTCACGGGTTATGGCTACACCTTC. Translated, it gives CASRLTGYGYTF. This sequence joins TRBV12-3 or TRBV12-4 and TRBJ1-2; D gene uncertain. The CDR3 sequence is 12 residues long. V was clipped by 6 bases and J by 5 bases, with 10 bases between them.

This chain links TRBV12-3 or TRBV12-4 with TRBJ1-2; D uncertain. CDR3 length: 11 amino acids. Deletions cut 6 bases from V and 4 bases from J, with 6 bases between. As DNA, the CDR3 is TGTGCCAGCAGCCGGGGCTATGGCTACACCTTC. It yields the protein CASSRGYGYTF.

This rearrangement joins TRBV4-3 to TRBJ1-5; D is ambiguous. This CDR3 is 13 amino acids long. V was shortened by 1 base and J by 3 bases, with 4 bases between the two germline ends. CDR1 is LGHNA, CDR2 YSLEER, per germline. CDR3 residues: CASSQAFNQPQHF. The DNA for the CDR3 is TGCGCCAGCAGCCAAGCCTTCAATCAGCCCCAGCATTTT.

V and J are TRBV6-4 and TRBJ2-2; no reliable D call. Germline CDR1 reads MRHNA; CDR2 reads SNTAGT. The CDR3 runs 13 residues. Trimming cost V 4 bases and J 6 bases, with 9 bases left between them. The CDR3 coding sequence is TGTGCCAGCAGTGGGGGAATACCCGGGGAGCTGTTTTTT. This translates into CASSGGIPGELFF.

The chain links TRBV9 to TRBJ2-7; maybe TRBD1 (5 bases). V lost 2 bases, J lost 3 bases, and 15 bases lay in between. This CDR3 has 15 residues. Germline values: CDR1 SGDLS, CDR2 YYNGEE. CDR3 nucleotide sequence: TGTGCCAGCAGCGTGGCGCAGGGCGAATACTACGAGCAGTACTTC. It specifies CASSVAQGEYYEQYF.

Written as DNA, the CDR3 is TGCGCCAGCCTTCGGACTAGCGGGGGTATAAATGAGCAGTTCTTC. Protein: CASLRTSGGINEQFF. This chain joins TRBV10-2 and TRBJ2-1; 13 positions match TRBD2. Trimming took 8 bases from V and 7 from J; bases not matched to a gene: 8. Germline V gene sequence: CDR1 WSHSY, CDR2 SAAADI. This CDR3 has 15 amino acids.

V is TRBV5-1 and J is TRBJ1-4, with D unclear. Trimming cost V 0 bases and J 5 bases, with 8 bases left between them. Germline CDR1 SGHRS, CDR2 YFSETQ. The length of the CDR3 is 14 residues. Written as DNA, the CDR3 is TGCGCCAGCAGCTTGGAGGGTTCAAATGAAAAACTGTTTTTT. Its protein is CASSLEGSNEKLFF. Combining the CDR3 with reference TRBV5-1 and TRBJ1-4 gives the whole variable domain KAGVTQTPRYLIKTRGQQVTLSCSPISGHRSVSWYQQTPGQGLQFLFEYFSETQRNKGNFPGRFSGRQFSNSRSEMNVSTLELGDSALYLCASSLEGSNEKLFFGSGTQLSVL.

The rearrangement uses TRBV28 and TRBJ1-2; 11 bases line up with TRBD1. The CDR3 consists of 15 residues. V was clipped by 2 bases and J by 3 bases; unmatched bases: 2. CDR1 and CDR2 (germline): MDHEN, SYDVKM. DNA for the CDR3: TGTGCCAGCAGTTTACCGGGACAGGGGGACTATGGCTACACCTTC. Encoded protein: CASSLPGQGDYGYTF.

The chain is built from TRBV19 and TRBJ1-2, with D unresolved. The CDR3 consists of 13 residues. The V gene's germline CDR1 is LNHDA and CDR2 SQIVND (reference sequence). The V and J ends lost 5 bases and 8 bases respectively, with 15 bases between them. The CDR3 here is CASSADLRLGYTF. The CDR3 region has the DNA TGTGCCAGTAGTGCCGACCTTCGGTTAGGCTACACCTTC.

The rearrangement joins TRBV10-2 to TRBJ1-1; D unclear. This CDR3 spans 14 amino acids. Trimming removed 2 bases from V and 1 base from J, with 8 bases in between. Germline V gene lookup returns CDR1 WSHSY and CDR2 SAAADI. CDR3 sequence (DNA): TGCGCCAGCAGTGAGGTGCGGGGGAACACTGAAGCTTTCTTT. Protein sequence: CASSEVRGNTEAFF.

This clone was seen once. The chain combines TRBV3-1 (or the pseudogene TRBV3-2) with TRBJ2-1, with D uncertain. Trimming removed 4 bases at V and 8 bases at J, with 18 bases between. This CDR3 region has 15 residues. Germline loops: CDR1 LGHDT, CDR2 YNNKEL (reference sequence). The DNA of the CDR3 is TGTGCCAGCAGCCCGCCTCTACCCTACTCCGATGAGCAGTTCTTC. Amino acid sequence: CASSPPLPYSDEQFF.

This chain connects TRBV18 to TRBJ1-3; D gene ambiguous. Germline CDR1 KGHSH, CDR2 LQKENI. CDR3 length equals 14 residues. V lost 3 bases and J lost 4, with 10 bases in between. CDR3 bases: TGTGCCAGCTCACCTTCCCTGGGCGGAAACACCATATATTTT. Amino acid sequence: CASSPSLGGNTIYF.

This clone was counted a single time. V gene TRBV15 combines with J gene TRBJ1-4; D remains unclear. Trimming stripped 0 bases from V and 8 bases from J, with 13 bases between. From germline, CDR1 is LNHNV and CDR2 YYDKDF (reference sequence). The CDR3 contains 15 residues. Here the CDR3 reads CATSRDGSPREKLFF. The CDR3 nucleotides read TGTGCCACCAGCAGAGATGGCAGCCCACGGGAAAAACTGTTTTTT. The whole variable domain, remainder taken from reference TRBV15 and TRBJ1-4, is DAMVIQNPRYQVTQFGKPVTLSCSQTLNHNVMYWYQQKSSQAPKLLFHYYDKDFNNEADTPDNFQSRRPNTSFCFLDIRSPGLGDTAMYLCATSRDGSPREKLFFGSGTQLSVL.

The V call is TRBV12-5, the J call TRBJ1-5; 8 bases line up with TRBD1. The CDR3 loop spans 16 amino acids. Germline loops: CDR1 LGHNT, CDR2 FRNRAP. V lost 1 base, J lost 6 bases, and 8 bases stayed unmatched. CDR3 protein: CASGLASTGASQPQHF. For the CDR3, the DNA is TGTGCTAGTGGTTTGGCTTCGACAGGGGCGAGTCAGCCCCAGCATTTT.

The genes are TRBV5-1 and TRBJ1-2; 11 bases align to TRBD1. After removal of 4 bases from V and 8 bases from J, the junction contained 10 bases not matched to a gene. This CDR3 comprises 15 residues. Germline V CDR1 and CDR2: SGHRS, YFSETQ. CDR3 amino acids: CASSPDRGQRGGYTF. Here the CDR3 DNA reads TGCGCCAGCAGCCCGGACAGGGGGCAACGAGGAGGCTACACCTTC.

The chain links TRBV7-9 to TRBJ2-5; D could derive from TRBD1 or TRBD2 (6 bases each). Per the germline V gene, CDR1 is SEHNR and CDR2 is FQNEAQ (reference sequence). The length of the CDR3 is 14 residues. V was pared by 0 bases and J by 7 bases, with 12 bases between. CDR3 protein: CASSLAGGGSTQYF. CDR3 DNA sequence: TGTGCCAGCAGCTTAGCGGGGGGCGGCTCGACCCAGTACTTC.

The chain uses TRBV28 and TRBJ1-3, with 9 bases aligning to TRBD1. With V trimmed by 5 bases and J by 3 bases, 5 bases remained unmatched. CDR1 is MDHEN, CDR2 SYDVKM, per germline. CDR3 size: 15 residues. CDR3 nucleotide sequence: TGTGCCAGCAGTAAACAGGGGGCCGGTGGAAACACCATATATTTT. Protein: CASSKQGAGGNTIYF.

V is TRBV5-1 and J is TRBJ2-7; D unclear. CDR1 and CDR2 from the germline V gene are SGHRS and YFSETQ. The CDR3 covers 12 residues. The ends were cut back, 0 bases at V and 5 bases at J, with 6 bases in the middle. The CDR3 nucleotides read TGCGCCAGCAGCTTGGTGCTAGACGAGCAGTACTTC. This gives the protein CASSLVLDEQYF.

The CDR3 region has the DNA TGTGCCACAAGGACAGAGTCTGTCGTCTGGGCCAACGTCCTGACTTTC. Translating gives CATRTESVVWANVLTF. V is TRBV19 and J is TRBJ2-6; tentative D call: TRBD1 (6 bases). This CDR3 spans 16 amino acids. Trimming removed 10 bases at V and 5 bases at J, with 21 bases between. Germline lookup yields CDR1 LNHDA and CDR2 SQIVND (reference sequence).

The chain employs TRBV27 and TRBJ1-2; D is perhaps TRBD1 (5 bases). V gave up 2 bases and J gave up 8 bases, with 12 bases separating them. The CDR3 spans 13 residues. Germline V CDR1 and CDR2: MNHEY, SMNVEV (reference sequence). CDR3 amino acids: CASSLEGRAGYTF. The CDR3 DNA is TGTGCCAGCAGTTTAGAGGGGAGGGCGGGCTACACCTTC.